Reported below is one T cell receptor (beta chain). Patients chosen for sequencing had CD8+CD57+ cells that had expanded, as shown by flow cytometry. The patients, all of them, had severe acquired aplastic anemia. The CDR3 totals 14 residues. V was shortened by 5 bases and J by 6 bases, with 15 bases between the two germline ends. Germline lookup yields CDR1 SGHAT and CDR2 FQDESV (reference sequence). The entry originates in a study of CD8+CD57+ T cells in acquired aplastic anemia. The template used for profiling TCR beta VDJ and CDR3 was genomic DNA. TCRdb re-analysed the reads in MiXCR, keeping a single row per CDR3 protein. The sample records 200,000 to 300,000 distinct CDR3 sequences, less than 85% being singletons.

The V call is TRBV11-1, the J call TRBJ2-3; possible D gene TRBD2, 5 bases. The source of this sequence is a human donor with aplastic anemia. Sequenced input: sorted CD4+, CD8+, or CD8+CD57+ T cells (not recorded which) from PBMCs. CDR3 protein: CASSRTGNTDTQYF. CDR3 coding DNA: TGTGCCAGCAGCCGGACGGGGAATACCGATACGCAGTATTTT.